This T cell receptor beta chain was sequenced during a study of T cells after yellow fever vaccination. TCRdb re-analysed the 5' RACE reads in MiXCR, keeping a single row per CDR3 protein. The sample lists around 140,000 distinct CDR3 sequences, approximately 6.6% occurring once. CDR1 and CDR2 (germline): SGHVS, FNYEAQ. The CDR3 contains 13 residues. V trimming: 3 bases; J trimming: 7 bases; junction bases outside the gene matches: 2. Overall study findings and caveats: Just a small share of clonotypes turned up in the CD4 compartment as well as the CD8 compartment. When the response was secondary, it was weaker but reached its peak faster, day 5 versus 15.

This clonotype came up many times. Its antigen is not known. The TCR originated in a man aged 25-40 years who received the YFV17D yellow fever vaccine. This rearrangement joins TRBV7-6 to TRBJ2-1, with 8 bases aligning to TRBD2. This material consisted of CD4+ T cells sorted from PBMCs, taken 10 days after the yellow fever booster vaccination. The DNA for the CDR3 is TGTGCCAGCAGCTTTAGCGGGGTGAATGAGCAGTTCTTC. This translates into CASSFSGVNEQFF.